This T cell receptor beta chain was identified in a study of T-cell reconstitution after alpha-beta-depleted transplantation in children. This clonotype came up a few times. A library of TCRbeta sequences, prepared with unique molecular identifiers, was generated. MiXCR was run by TCRdb on the PCR reads, yielding one entry per CDR3 protein. The table includes over 550,000 distinct CDR3 sequences, approximately 10% detected once. CDR1 and CDR2 (germline): SQVTM, ANQGSEA. Trimming cost V 4 bases and J 0 bases; bases outside gene matches: 5. CDR3 size: 15 residues. The V call is TRBV29-1, the J call TRBJ1-4; 7 nucleotides match TRBD1. This TCR was recovered from a human donor who donated a stem cell graft to a child with acute myeloid leukemia. The sequences come from PBMCs from the stem cell graft donor, collected from the stem cell graft. The CDR3 loop is CSVVGQGATNEKLFF. In DNA form, the CDR3 reads TGCAGCGTTGTGGGGCAGGGGGCAACTAATGAAAAACTGTTTTTT.